The 14 T cell receptor beta chains listed next were all sequenced from one sample in a study of identical twins. Via MiXCR, TCRdb re-called the 5' RACE reads, giving one row per CDR3 protein. The sample carries 520,000 or so distinct CDR3 sequences, less than 25% recorded once. Separately, the same data were catalogued under a study of T cells expressing NK-cell markers.

The material sequenced was CD4+ T cells sorted from blood. These receptors all stem from a woman aged 18-29 years in good health.

This clonotype was seen more than once but under ten times. The chain has TRBV5-1 and TRBJ2-2; possibly TRBD1 or TRBD2 for D (5 bases each). V lost 3 bases and J 1 base, leaving 10 bases between the germline ends. The V gene's germline CDR1 is SGHRS and CDR2 YFSETQ. There are 15 residues in the CDR3. The CDR3 spells CASSSRDGNTGELFF. CDR3 nucleotide sequence: TGCGCCAGCAGCTCCCGGGACGGGAACACCGGGGAGCTGTTTTTT.

This clonotype showed up just a few times. The V and J genes are TRBV12-3 or TRBV12-4 and TRBJ2-3, with a tentative D call TRBD2 (6 bases). This CDR3 contains 16 residues. Trimming pared 4 bases from V and 0 bases from J, leaving 14 bases between. This chain's CDR3 is CASSSSAGGSTDTQYF. The CDR3 DNA sequence: TGTGCCAGCAGTTCCTCAGCGGGTGGTAGCACAGATACGCAGTATTTT.

This clonotype showed up just a few times. CDR3 nucleotides: TGTGCCAGCAGCCCGGGGTACACCACGAATTTGAACTATGGCTACACCTTC. This translates into CASSPGYTTNLNYGYTF. V gene TRBV7-9 combines with J gene TRBJ1-2; D call uncertain. This CDR3 spans 17 amino acids. Germline CDR1 reads SEHNR; CDR2 reads FQNEAQ (reference sequence). The germline V and J ends were trimmed by 5 bases and 2 bases, with 21 bases remaining between them.

This clonotype came up a few times. The chain joins TRBV7-8 to TRBJ1-1, with unresolved D. Germline assignment: CDR1 SGHVS and CDR2 FQNEAQ. Trimming cost V 8 bases and J 0 bases, with 10 bases left between them. The CDR3 is made up of 13 amino acids. The CDR3 here is CASLLDMNTEAFF. The DNA for the CDR3 is TGTGCCAGCTTGCTTGACATGAACACTGAAGCTTTCTTT.

CDR3 in DNA: TGTGCCAGCAGCTACGACAGGGGGGGGGATACGCAGTATTTT. Protein sequence: CASSYDRGGDTQYF. The J gene is TRBJ2-3, the V gene TRBV7-2; 9 bases match TRBD1. Trimming took 4 bases from V and 6 from J; bases not matched to a gene: 5. This CDR3 has 14 amino acids. Germline lookup yields CDR1 SGHTA and CDR2 FQGNSA.

This clonotype was observed a handful of times. The chain recombines TRBV7-2 with TRBJ2-1; TRBD2 agrees at 9 bases. This CDR3 has 15 amino acids. Germline CDR1 SGHTA, CDR2 FQGNSA. V was clipped by 6 bases and J by 9 bases; unmatched bases: 12. CDR3 amino acids: CASRPGGSGRGEQFF. Written as DNA, the CDR3 is TGTGCCAGCAGACCGGGTGGTAGCGGGAGAGGTGAGCAGTTCTTC.

This clonotype was detected only a few times. The CDR3 loop reads CSARADSDTQYF. The CDR3 nucleotides are TGCAGTGCTAGAGCCGACAGTGATACGCAGTATTTT. The J gene is TRBJ2-3, the V gene TRBV20-1; tentative D call: TRBD1 (5 bases). The CDR3 runs to 12 residues. Germline-derived CDR1 and CDR2 are DFQATT and SNEGSKA (reference sequence). V was pared by 1 base and J by 6 bases, with 8 bases between.

As DNA, the CDR3 is TGCAGTGCAACCGACAGGGAAGAGACCCAGTACTTC. Translating it yields CSATDREETQYF. The V call is TRBV20-1, the J call TRBJ2-5, with 7 bases lining up with TRBD1. Germline CDR1 is DFQATT and CDR2 is SNEGSKA (reference sequence). V dropped 6 bases and J dropped 3; count of bases not matched to a gene: 4. This CDR3 comprises 12 residues.

V usage is TRBV14 and J usage is TRBJ1-2, with TRBD1 identical over 9 bases. CDR3 length equals 14 residues. The germline V gene encodes CDR1 SGHDN and CDR2 FVKESK. V dropped 5 bases and J dropped 7; count of bases not matched to a gene: 8. This chain's CDR3 is CASSENRGLSGYTF. CDR3 DNA: TGTGCCAGCAGCGAAAACAGGGGGCTGAGTGGCTACACCTTC. Full variable domain (remainder filled in from reference TRBV14 and TRBJ1-2): EAGVTQFPSHSVIEKGQTVTLRCDPISGHDNLYWYRRVMGKEIKFLLHFVKESKQDESGMPNNRFLAERTGGTYSTLKVQPAELEDSGVYFCASSENRGLSGYTFGSGTRLTVV.

This clonotype was seen a few times. The V and J genes are TRBV25-1 and TRBJ1-2; no clear D gene. Deletions cut 0 bases from V and 1 base from J, with 3 bases between. Germline CDR1 reads MGHDK; CDR2 reads SYGVNS. The CDR3 runs to 13 residues. CDR3 DNA: TGTGCCAGCAGTGAATATGGTAACTATGGCTACACCTTC. Translating gives CASSEYGNYGYTF.

This clonotype was seen repeatedly, ten times or more. The chain uses TRBV29-1 and TRBJ2-7; TRBD1 matches 11 bases. The CDR3 is made up of 13 amino acids. V lost 7 bases to trimming and J lost 1 base; unmatched junction nucleotides: 3. Per the germline V gene, CDR1 is SQVTM and CDR2 is ANQGSEA. CDR3 in amino acids: CSGGTGGSYEQYF. CDR3 bases: TGCAGCGGAGGGACAGGGGGATCCTACGAGCAGTACTTC.

The chain employs TRBV12-3 or TRBV12-4 and TRBJ2-6; no clear D gene. This CDR3 is built from 17 residues. The V end was cut by 3 bases, the J end by 4 bases, with 16 bases between. CDR3 in amino acids: CASSFYRGSAGANVLTF. In DNA form, the CDR3 reads TGTGCCAGCAGTTTTTATCGCGGCTCTGCCGGGGCCAACGTCCTGACTTTC.

The rearrangement uses TRBV25-1 and TRBJ2-3, with 9 bases identical to TRBD2. This CDR3 comprises 18 residues. Germline V gene lookup returns CDR1 MGHDK and CDR2 SYGVNS. V lost 5 bases, J lost 6 bases, and 18 bases stayed unmatched. The CDR3 nucleotides read TGTGCCAGCAGTCTAAGGCGGGAGGGTGTCGCTTTGCTGGATACGCAGTATTTT. Protein sequence: CASSLRREGVALLDTQYF.

V is TRBV19 and J is TRBJ1-5, with D uncertain. Looked up from germline, CDR1 is LNHDA and CDR2 is SQIVND (reference sequence). With 3 bases removed from V and 7 bases from J, the gap between germline ends came to 7 bases. The CDR3 loop spans 12 amino acids. CDR3 sequence: CASSIWRQPQHF. The CDR3 DNA follows: TGTGCCAGTAGTATTTGGCGGCAGCCCCAGCATTTT.